The TCR beta chain under discussion was sequenced for a study of blood T cell repertoires in COVID-19. The overall study: The study drew acute and convalescent COVID-19 samples from the United States, Italy and Spain.

The CDR3 spans 14 residues. Trimming removed 0 bases from V and 3 bases from J, with 6 bases in between. The germline CDR1 and CDR2 sequences are LGHNA and YNFKEQ. The table came from immunoSEQ multiplex PCR; TCRdb's copy has only in-frame clones and leaves some out. This sample carries some 260,000 clones, 80% to 95% of them seen once, and the ten largest clones take around 2%. The sequence was collected from a woman in her late teens or twenties who had recovered from COVID-19. The sample consisted of PBMCs or T cells enriched from blood (not recorded which). The chain joins TRBV4-2 to TRBJ1-3, with TRBD1 as a possible D gene (5 bases). The CDR3 loop reads CASSQDRVGNTIYF. In nucleotides, the CDR3 is TGTGCCAGCAGCCAAGACAGGGTTGGAAACACCATATATTTT.